This T cell receptor (beta chain) was recorded in a study of T cell clusters in autoimmune cytopenias. This CDR3 comprises 16 residues. Germline loops: CDR1 MNHEY, CDR2 SVGAGI. Each sample's input was 200 to 250 ng genomic DNA, approximately 37,500 genome equivalents. One tube held mixed TRB-A and TRB-B primer pools for touch-down PCR. TCRdb reprocessed the multiplex PCR reads and keeps a single row for each CDR3 protein, giving no DNA. The sample table sets out fewer than 6,500 distinct CDR3 sequences. These data are also associated with another study on T cell repertoires in aging, cancer and after chemotherapy.

Material: peripheral blood. The chain couples TRBV6-5 to TRBJ1-4; TCRdb's D call of TRBD1 is untestable without DNA. The TCR comes from a human donor in good health. CDR3 protein: CASSSTRDRGPEKLFF.